Following are 3 T cell receptor beta chains from one sample sequenced in a study of blood T cell repertoires in COVID-19. The protocol was immunoSEQ multiplex PCR, while the TCRdb copy is restricted to in-frame clones and leaves out a portion. Of about 370,000 clones detected, around 87% appear once; the ten largest clones hold around 1%. The sequenced material came from PBMCs or T cells enriched from blood (not recorded which). The receptors were sampled from a man aged 18 to 29 who had recovered from COVID-19.

This chain links TRBV7-2 with TRBJ2-7; TRBD1 is a possible D gene (6 bases). The V gene lost 5 bases and the J gene lost 3 bases, with 14 bases spanning the gap. Germline CDR1 and CDR2: SGHTA and FQGNSA. The CDR3 length is 14 residues. The chain's CDR3 is CASSALDSYYEQYF. CDR3 coding DNA: TGTGCCAGCAGCGCATTGGACAGCTACTACGAGCAGTACTTC.

The V and J genes are TRBV20-1 and TRBJ1-2, with a possible D match to TRBD1 (6 bases). Per germline, CDR1 DFQATT and CDR2 SNEGSKA (reference sequence). V was clipped by 3 bases and J by 3 bases, with 11 bases between them. This CDR3 is 13 amino acids long. The DNA of the CDR3 is TGCAGTGCTAGTCTGGGGGCGGACTATGGCTACACCTTC. Translating it yields CSASLGADYGYTF.

This clone was counted once. The V gene is TRBV20-1, the J gene TRBJ1-2; 7 nucleotides align to TRBD1. J was trimmed by 0 bases and V by 3 bases; bases with no gene match: 7. CDR1 is DFQATT, CDR2 SNEGSKA, per germline (reference sequence). The CDR3 contains 15 residues. DNA for the CDR3: TGCAGTGCTAGTTTGGGACAGCTTTCTAACTATGGCTACACCTTC. This codes for CSASLGQLSNYGYTF.